This TCR beta chain was recovered during a study of blood T cell repertoires in COVID-19. On the study more broadly: The United States, Italy and Spain supplied acute and convalescent COVID-19 samples. PBMCs, B-cell-depleted T cells, or T cells provided the cDNA or gDNA that made up the material.

Under the authors' procedure: It was from reference gene primer amplification that nucleated cell counts were estimated. Here immunoSEQ multiplex PCR was the method, and the copy in TCRdb shows in-frame clones only, minus some. V and J calls and clone size are as listed in that table; D and trimming were resolved from the DNA. The sample includes over 100,000 clones, more than 85% of them seen just once. This clone is termed large. At the DNA level, this CDR3 is encoded by other sequences in the same sample as well. The CDR3 extends over 11 amino acids. CDR1 and CDR2 (germline): SGHKS, YYEKEE (reference sequence). The V gene lost 4 bases and the J gene lost 7 bases, with 8 bases spanning the gap.

The clonotype was recovered from a middle-aged man with active or convalescent COVID-19. The sample consisted of peripheral blood. V is TRBV5-5 and J is TRBJ1-1; D ambiguous. The DNA for the CDR3 is TGTGCCAGCAGCCGTGAGGGTGAAGCTTTCTTT. As protein: CASSREGEAFF.